The 2 T cell receptor beta chains presented below share a single source sample, sequenced in a study of OX40 agonist ivuxolimab in advanced cancers. Produced via immunoSEQ multiplex PCR; TCRdb's table is partial and in-frame only. This sample carries 60,000 or so clones, 90% to 95% of them seen once, and the ten largest clones take under 15%. The sequenced sample was CD4+ or CD8+ T cells sorted from blood, obtained in a trial of the OX40 agonist ivuxolimab. Source of these receptors: an adult with an advanced solid tumor such as melanoma, head and neck, liver or kidney cancer.

V gene TRBV6-5 combines with J gene TRBJ1-1; D remains ambiguous. The germline V and J ends were trimmed by 6 bases and 6 bases, with 14 bases remaining between them. The CDR3 runs to 13 residues. CDR1 is MNHEY and CDR2 is SVGAGI in the germline V gene. CDR3 amino acids: CASSRVLVAEAFF. CDR3 DNA: TGTGCCAGCAGCCGGGTTCTTGTGGCTGAAGCTTTCTTT.

This chain uses TRBV11-2 with TRBJ2-7; 7 positions match TRBD1. In germline, CDR1 is SGHAT, CDR2 FQNNGV. V dropped 0 bases and J dropped 0; count of bases not matched to a gene: 2. The CDR3 covers 15 residues. For the CDR3, the DNA is TGTGCCAGCAGCTTAGATGGGACAGCCTCCTACGAGCAGTACTTC. The encoded protein is CASSLDGTASYEQYF.